What follows is one T cell receptor beta chain and its context. This sample is drawn from a study of T cell changes during pregnancy in multiple sclerosis. This table comes from immunoSEQ multiplex PCR, and its TCRdb copy is limited to in-frame clones, with some not included. Of 35,000 to 45,000 clones listed, roughly 85% were seen once; the top ten hold under 0.95%. Sequenced here: CD4+ T cells from peripheral blood mononuclear cells, sampled after pregnancy. This clonotype was sampled from a female donor with multiple sclerosis, enrolled in a pregnancy study.

This CDR3 reads CASRDGLNQPQHF. CDR3 bases: TGTGCCAGCAGGGACGGACTCAATCAGCCCCAGCATTTT. The chain couples TRBV2 to TRBJ1-5; D is unresolved. V was cut by 6 bases and J by 3 bases, with 9 bases left in between. The CDR3 has 13 amino acids. Germline CDR1 SNHLY, CDR2 FYNNEI.